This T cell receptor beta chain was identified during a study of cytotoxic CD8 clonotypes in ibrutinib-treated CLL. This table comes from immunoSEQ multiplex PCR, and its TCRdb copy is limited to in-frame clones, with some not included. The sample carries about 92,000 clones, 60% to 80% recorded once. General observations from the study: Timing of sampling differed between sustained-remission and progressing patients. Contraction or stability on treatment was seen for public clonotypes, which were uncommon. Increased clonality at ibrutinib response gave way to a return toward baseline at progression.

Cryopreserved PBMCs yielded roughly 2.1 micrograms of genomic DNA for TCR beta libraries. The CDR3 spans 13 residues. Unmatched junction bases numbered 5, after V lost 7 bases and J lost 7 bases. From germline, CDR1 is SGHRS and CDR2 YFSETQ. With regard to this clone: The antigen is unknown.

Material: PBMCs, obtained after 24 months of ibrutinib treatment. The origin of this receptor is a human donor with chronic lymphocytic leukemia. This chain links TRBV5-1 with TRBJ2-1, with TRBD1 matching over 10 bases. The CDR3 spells CASDKDRGNEQFF. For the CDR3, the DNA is TGCGCCAGCGACAAGGACAGGGGGAATGAGCAGTTCTTC.